The 23 T cell receptor beta chains in this list originate from one sample, sequenced in a study of T cells after yellow fever vaccination. TCRdb ran MiXCR on the 5' RACE reads and lists one entry per CDR3 protein. The sample includes hundreds of thousands of distinct CDR3 sequences, less than 20% of them seen just once. The material sequenced was PBMCs, taken 15 days after the yellow fever booster vaccination. These receptors were collected from a man younger than 40 who received the YFV17D yellow fever vaccine.

This clonotype was counted only a few times. The J gene is TRBJ2-1, the V gene TRBV4-1, with D possibly TRBD1 on 6 matching bases. The CDR3 runs 14 residues. Trimming pared 5 bases from V and 4 bases from J, leaving 12 bases between. CDR1 MGHRA and CDR2 YSYEKL come from the germline V gene. The CDR3 sequence: CASSSGTPYNEQFF. As DNA, the CDR3 is TGCGCCAGCAGCTCCGGGACACCATACAATGAGCAGTTCTTC.

This clonotype was recorded many times. This chain links TRBV7-2 with TRBJ1-2; tentatively, D is TRBD1 (5 bases). In germline, CDR1 is SGHTA, CDR2 FQGNSA. Trimming removed 6 bases from V and 12 bases from J, with 23 bases in between. The CDR3 sequence is 14 residues long. The CDR3 bases are TGTGCCAGCAGTCCGGGGCAGGACCTGTTAATACACACCTTC. Translated, it gives CASSPGQDLLIHTF.

This sequence joins TRBV28 and TRBJ1-4, with a tentative D call TRBD1 (5 bases). Germline lookup yields CDR1 MDHEN and CDR2 SYDVKM. Between the trimmed V and J ends, which lost 6 bases and 5 bases, there was a span of 16 bases. The CDR3 runs to 15 residues. CDR3 amino acids: CASRSPGRQNEKLFF. CDR3 sequence (DNA): TGTGCCAGCAGGAGCCCGGGACGGCAAAATGAAAAACTGTTTTTT.

The chain is built from TRBV6-2 or TRBV6-3 and TRBJ2-2, with D tentatively TRBD2 (6 bases). The CDR3 totals 14 residues. V lost 6 bases and J lost 4, with 12 bases in between. Per germline, CDR1 MNHEY and CDR2 SVGEGT. CDR3 nucleotides: TGTGCCAGCAGAAATGGAGGGGTCACCGGGGAGCTGTTTTTT. The encoded protein is CASRNGGVTGELFF.

This clonotype was counted only a few times. The chain couples TRBV18 to TRBJ2-2; possibly TRBD1 for D (6 bases). The CDR3 is made up of 15 amino acids. Germline V gene lookup returns CDR1 KGHSH and CDR2 LQKENI. V dropped 0 bases and J dropped 4 bases, with 9 bases sitting between them. The CDR3 sequence is CASSPPTTGTGELFF. The CDR3 DNA is TGTGCCAGCTCACCACCGACGACAGGCACCGGGGAGCTGTTTTTT.

This chain connects TRBV12-3 or TRBV12-4 to TRBJ2-2; D uncertain. V lost 0 bases and J 2 bases, leaving 10 bases between the germline ends. The CDR3 contains 16 residues. CDR3 coding DNA: TGTGCCAGCAGTTTAGCCGGCGCACCAAACACCGGGGAGCTGTTTTTT. It specifies CASSLAGAPNTGELFF.

The chain employs TRBV27 and TRBJ2-3, with D perhaps matching TRBD2 (5 bases). V was trimmed by 3 bases and J by 4 bases, leaving 17 bases between them. This CDR3 region has 16 residues. Per germline, CDR1 MNHEY and CDR2 SMNVEV (reference sequence). As DNA, the CDR3 is TGTGCCAGCAGTTTTTTGACCCGGCCCGGGGCAGATACGCAGTATTTT. This encodes CASSFLTRPGADTQYF.

The chain carries TRBV7-2 and TRBJ2-7; TRBD2 matches 12 bases. From germline, CDR1 is SGHTA and CDR2 FQGNSA. After removal of 4 bases from V and 3 bases from J, the junction contained 4 bases not matched to a gene. The length of the CDR3 is 15 residues. The CDR3 DNA sequence: TGTGCCAGCAGCTATGCTAGCGGGGGGGGCTACGAGCAGTACTTC. Encoded protein: CASSYASGGGYEQYF.

This clonotype turned up a few times. The rearrangement joins TRBV7-2 to TRBJ2-7; 8 bases fit TRBD2. Losses at the gene ends were 6 bases for V and 3 bases for J; bases not matched to a gene: 10. Germline V gene lookup returns CDR1 SGHTA and CDR2 FQGNSA. The CDR3 loop spans 15 amino acids. CDR3 loop: CASRYQGTRDYEQYF. CDR3 sequence (DNA): TGTGCCAGCAGGTACCAGGGGACTAGAGACTACGAGCAGTACTTC.

This clonotype was counted between two and nine times. The chain is built from TRBV12-3 or TRBV12-4 and TRBJ1-1; possibly TRBD1 for D (6 bases). Trimming left V 4 bases short and J 0 bases short, with 15 bases between. The CDR3 is 16 residues long. The DNA of the CDR3 is TGTGCCAGCAGTTGGGACACCCGGGGGGTGAACACTGAAGCTTTCTTT. Translating gives CASSWDTRGVNTEAFF.

This clonotype showed up just a few times. The J gene is TRBJ2-7, the V gene TRBV20-1, with TRBD1 identical over 9 bases. Germline CDR1 is DFQATT and CDR2 is SNEGSKA (reference sequence). The CDR3 spans 15 residues. V lost 0 bases, J lost 7 bases, and 10 bases stayed unmatched. The CDR3 nucleotides are TGCAGTGCTAGAGATCGAGGACAGGGGCTTAATGAGCAGTACTTC. It yields the protein CSARDRGQGLNEQYF.

A few counts support this clonotype. The chain is built from TRBV28 and TRBJ2-1; 8 positions agree with TRBD1. CDR1 and CDR2 (germline): MDHEN, SYDVKM. V trimming: 7 bases; J trimming: 7 bases; junction bases outside the gene matches: 12. The CDR3 is made up of 15 amino acids. The DNA for the CDR3 is TGTGCCAGCACCCCAGGGACAGGCCCACTGAATGAGCAGTTCTTC. It codes for CASTPGTGPLNEQFF.

This clonotype was seen a handful of times. The chain joins TRBV5-1 to TRBJ2-5; a possible D gene is TRBD2 (6 bases). Trimming left V 4 bases short and J 0 bases short, with 10 bases between. CDR1 is SGHRS and CDR2 is YFSETQ in the germline V gene. This CDR3 spans 14 amino acids. The CDR3: CASSAGPNQETQYF. CDR3 DNA sequence: TGCGCCAGCAGCGCGGGACCGAACCAAGAGACCCAGTACTTC.

This chain connects TRBV5-1 to TRBJ2-7; no firm D call. CDR3 length: 14 residues. V was clipped by 0 bases and J by 3 bases, with 10 bases between them. Germline V gene data show CDR1 as SGHRS and CDR2 as YFSETQ. CDR3 DNA sequence: TGCGCCAGCAGCTTGGCAGAGCCAGGCTACGAGCAGTACTTC. Protein sequence: CASSLAEPGYEQYF.

This clonotype occurred many times. Germline is not matched at one junction end, which may reflect a read error. This chain uses TRBV5-1 with TRBJ2-3; TRBD2 matches at 9 bases. The CDR3 has 15 amino acids. CDR1 is SGHRS and CDR2 is YFSETQ in the germline V gene. The CDR3 spells CASSLTSGSTDTQYF. The CDR3 bases are TGTGCCAGCAGCTTAACTAGCGGGAGCACAGATACGCAGTATTTT.

The chain links TRBV7-9 to TRBJ1-4; 9 bases map to TRBD1. The CDR3 has 15 amino acids. J gave up 7 bases and V 5 bases, and 8 bases lay outside the gene matches. The V gene's germline CDR1 is SEHNR and CDR2 FQNEAQ (reference sequence). The CDR3 nucleotides are TGTGCCAGCAGCCCCCGGACAGGGGAAACTGAAAAACTGTTTTTT. This sequence encodes CASSPRTGETEKLFF.

This clonotype has only a few counts. The chain recombines TRBV2 with TRBJ2-1; D might be TRBD2 (7 bases). Deletions cut 3 bases from V and 15 bases from J, with 12 bases between. The CDR3 covers 11 residues. Germline-derived CDR1 and CDR2 are SNHLY and FYNNEI. The CDR3 reads CASSEGGAPFF. CDR3 nucleotide sequence: TGTGCCAGCAGTGAGGGGGGGGCCCCGTTCTTC.

This clonotype was seen more than once but under ten times. CDR3 DNA sequence: TGCGCCAGCAGCTTGGCCACACGGGGATCCTACGAGCAGTACTTC. As protein: CASSLATRGSYEQYF. This chain joins TRBV5-1 and TRBJ2-7; D might be TRBD2 (5 bases). Germline CDR1 SGHRS, CDR2 YFSETQ. The CDR3 runs 15 residues. With 0 bases removed from V and 1 base from J, the gap between germline ends came to 11 bases.

This rearrangement joins TRBV6-2 or TRBV6-3 to TRBJ2-2; a weak D match, TRBD2 (5 bases). Germline V CDR1 and CDR2: MNHEY, SVGEGT. The CDR3 contains 15 residues. Trimming stripped 6 bases from V and 3 bases from J, with 14 bases between. The CDR3 region has the DNA TGTGCCAGCAGGCTTGGAACGGGGTACACCGGGGAGCTGTTTTTT. It codes for CASRLGTGYTGELFF.

There are a few counts of this clonotype. The chain employs TRBV12-3 or TRBV12-4 and TRBJ2-3, with D maybe TRBD1 (6 bases). This CDR3 has 13 amino acids. V gave up 8 bases and J gave up 6 bases, with 15 bases separating them. The CDR3 DNA sequence: TGTGCCAGCGCGGGTTGGGGGCGGGATACGCAGTATTTT. This gives the protein CASAGWGRDTQYF.

The sample holds one count of this clonotype. The junction and the germline gene differ at one end; a read error may be behind it. The gene calls are TRBV19 and TRBJ2-3, with a weak D call TRBD2 (7 bases). Germline V gene sequence: CDR1 LNHDA, CDR2 SQIVND (reference sequence). The CDR3 is 13 residues long. CDR3 in amino acids: CASSTRGAETQYF. For the CDR3, the DNA is TGTGCCAGTAGCACACGGGGGGCAGAAACGCAGTATTTT.

This chain connects TRBV30 to TRBJ2-1, with D perhaps matching TRBD2 (6 bases). In germline, CDR1 is GTSNPN, CDR2 SVGIG (reference sequence). Trimming took 2 bases from V and 0 from J, leaving 17 bases between them. The CDR3 has 17 amino acids. The CDR3 region has the DNA TGTGCCTGGAGTATACGGATTAGCGGTTTCTCCTACAATGAGCAGTTCTTC. Its protein is CAWSIRISGFSYNEQFF.

This clonotype was counted a few times. The chain's CDR3 is CASSFRGLGYEQYF. For the CDR3, the DNA is TGTGCCAGCAGTTTTCGGGGGCTGGGTTACGAGCAGTACTTC. The chain couples TRBV12-3 or TRBV12-4 to TRBJ2-7; either TRBD1 or TRBD2 may supply D (6 bases each). This CDR3 comprises 14 residues. Trimming took off 3 bases at V and 4 bases at J, with 13 bases between the two ends.